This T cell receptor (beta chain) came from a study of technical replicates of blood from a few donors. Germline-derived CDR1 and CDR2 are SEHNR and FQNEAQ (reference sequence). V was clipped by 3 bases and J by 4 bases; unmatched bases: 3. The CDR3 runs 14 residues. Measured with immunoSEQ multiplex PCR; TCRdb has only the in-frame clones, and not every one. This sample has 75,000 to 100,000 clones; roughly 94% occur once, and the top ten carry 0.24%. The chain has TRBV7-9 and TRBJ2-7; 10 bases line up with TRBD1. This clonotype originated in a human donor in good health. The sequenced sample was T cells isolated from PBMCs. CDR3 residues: CASSLGTGVYEQYF. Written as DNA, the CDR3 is TGTGCCAGCAGCTTGGGGACAGGGGTGTACGAGCAGTACTTC. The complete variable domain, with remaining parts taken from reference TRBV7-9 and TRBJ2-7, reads DTGVSQNPRHKITKRGQNVTFRCDPISEHNRLYWYRQTLGQGPEFLTYFQNEAQLEKSRLLSDRFSAERPKGSFSTLEIQRTEQGDSAMYLCASSLGTGVYEQYFGPGTRLTVT.